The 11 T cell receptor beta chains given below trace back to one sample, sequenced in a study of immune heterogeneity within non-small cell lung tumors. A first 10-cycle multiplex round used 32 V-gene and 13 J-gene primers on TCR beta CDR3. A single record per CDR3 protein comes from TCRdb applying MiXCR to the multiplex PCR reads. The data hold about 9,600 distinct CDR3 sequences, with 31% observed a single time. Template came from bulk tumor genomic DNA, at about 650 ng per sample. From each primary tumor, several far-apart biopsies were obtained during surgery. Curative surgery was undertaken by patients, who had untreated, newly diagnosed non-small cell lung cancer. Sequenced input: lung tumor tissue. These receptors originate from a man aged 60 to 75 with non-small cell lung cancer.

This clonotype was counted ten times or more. The CDR3 is CASSPGLAGVQSTDTQYF. CDR3 bases: TGCGCCAGCAGCCCCGGACTAGCGGGAGTCCAAAGCACAGATACGCAGTATTTT. V is TRBV5-1 and J is TRBJ2-3; 13 nucleotides agree with TRBD2. Germline CDR1 is SGHRS and CDR2 is YFSETQ. CDR3 length equals 18 residues. V dropped 4 bases and J dropped 0; count of bases not matched to a gene: 8.

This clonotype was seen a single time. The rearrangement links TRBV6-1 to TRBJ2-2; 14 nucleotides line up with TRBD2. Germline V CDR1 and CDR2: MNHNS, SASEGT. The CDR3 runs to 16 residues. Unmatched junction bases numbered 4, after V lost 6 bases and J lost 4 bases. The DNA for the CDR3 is TGTGCCAGCAGAAAGGGACTAGCGGGAGTCACCGGGGAGCTGTTTTTT. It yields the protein CASRKGLAGVTGELFF.

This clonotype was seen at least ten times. For the CDR3, the DNA is TGTGCCAGCTCACCGCGGGGACAGCCGAGCTCCTACGAGCAGTACTTC. Amino acid sequence: CASSPRGQPSSYEQYF. This chain connects TRBV18 to TRBJ2-7, with a weak D call TRBD1 (7 bases). The CDR3 extends over 16 amino acids. The germline gives CDR1 KGHSH, CDR2 LQKENI. With 3 bases removed from V and 0 bases from J, the gap between germline ends came to 15 bases.

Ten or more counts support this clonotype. This chain's CDR3 is CSADLGTVNTEAFF. CDR3 sequence (DNA): TGCAGTGCGGATCTCGGGACGGTGAACACTGAAGCTTTCTTT. This sequence joins TRBV20-1 and TRBJ1-1; D might be TRBD1 (5 bases). CDR1 is DFQATT and CDR2 is SNEGSKA in the germline V gene (reference sequence). The CDR3 contains 14 residues. Trimming pared 6 bases from V and 0 bases from J, leaving 14 bases between.

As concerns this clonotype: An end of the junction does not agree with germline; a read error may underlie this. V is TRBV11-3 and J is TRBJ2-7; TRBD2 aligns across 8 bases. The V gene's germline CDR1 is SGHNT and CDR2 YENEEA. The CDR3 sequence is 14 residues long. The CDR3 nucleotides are TGTGCCATCAGCCCACTAGCGGCCTCCGACGAGCAGTACTTC. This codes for CAISPLAASDEQYF.

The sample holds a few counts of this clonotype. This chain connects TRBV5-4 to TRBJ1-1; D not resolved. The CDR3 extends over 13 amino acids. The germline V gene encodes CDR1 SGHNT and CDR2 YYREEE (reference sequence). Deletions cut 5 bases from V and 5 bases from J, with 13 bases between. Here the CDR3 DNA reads TGTGCCAGCAGTTATGGACGGAGGACTGAAGCTTTCTTT. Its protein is CASSYGRRTEAFF. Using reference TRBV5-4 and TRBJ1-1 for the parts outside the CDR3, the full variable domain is ETGVTQSPTHLIKTRGQQVTLRCSSQSGHNTVSWYQQALGQGPQFIFQYYREEENGRGNFPPRFSGLQFPNYSSELNVNALELDDSALYLCASSYGRRTEAFFGQGTRLTVV.

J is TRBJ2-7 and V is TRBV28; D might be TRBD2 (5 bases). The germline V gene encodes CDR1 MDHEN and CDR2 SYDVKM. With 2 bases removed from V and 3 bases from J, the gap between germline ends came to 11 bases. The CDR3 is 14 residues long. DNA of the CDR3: TGTGCCAGCAGTTTACGCCCTAGCCGCTACGAGCAGTACTTC. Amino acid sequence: CASSLRPSRYEQYF. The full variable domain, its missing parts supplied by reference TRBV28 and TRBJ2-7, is DVKVTQSSRYLVKRTGEKVFLECVQDMDHENMFWYRQDPGLGLRLIYFSYDVKMKEKGDIPEGYSVSREKKERFSLILESASTNQTSMYLCASSLRPSRYEQYFGPGTRLTVT.

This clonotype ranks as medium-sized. The DNA for the CDR3 is TGTGCCACCAGCATGGCGGGAAACACAGATACGCAGTATTTT. Translated, it gives CATSMAGNTDTQYF. J is TRBJ2-3 and V is TRBV15; D may be TRBD2 (6 bases). This CDR3 is 14 amino acids long. Germline V gene sequence: CDR1 LNHNV, CDR2 YYDKDF (reference sequence). V lost 4 bases and J 2 bases, leaving 10 bases between the germline ends.

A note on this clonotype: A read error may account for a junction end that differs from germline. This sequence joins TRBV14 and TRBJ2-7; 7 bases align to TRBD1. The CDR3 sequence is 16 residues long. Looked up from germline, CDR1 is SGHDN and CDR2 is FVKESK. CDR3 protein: CVSSQVGTDRSYEQYF. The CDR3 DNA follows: TGTGTCAGCAGCCAAGTAGGGACAGACCGTAGCTACGAGCAGTACTTC. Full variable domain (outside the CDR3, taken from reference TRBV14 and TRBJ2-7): EAGVTQFPSHSVIEKGQTVTLRCDPISGHDNLYWYRRVMGKEIKFLLHFVKESKQDESGMPNNRFLAERTGGTYSTLKVQPAELEDSGVYFCVSSQVGTDRSYEQYFGPGTRLTVT.

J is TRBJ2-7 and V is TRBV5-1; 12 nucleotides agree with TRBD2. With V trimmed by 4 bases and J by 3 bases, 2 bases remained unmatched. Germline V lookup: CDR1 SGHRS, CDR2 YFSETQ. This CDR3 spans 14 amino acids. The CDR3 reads CASSLTSGSYEQYF. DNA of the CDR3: TGCGCCAGCAGCCTGACTAGCGGGAGCTACGAGCAGTACTTC.

The CDR3 region has the DNA TGTGCCAGCTCTCTTAGCGGGAGTACCTACGAGCAGTACTTC. This sequence encodes CASSLSGSTYEQYF. The chain is built from TRBV6-2 or TRBV6-3 and TRBJ2-7; TRBD2 agrees at 9 bases. Germline-derived CDR1 and CDR2 are MNHEY and SVGEGT. Losses at the gene ends were 8 bases for V and 2 bases for J; bases not matched to a gene: 7. The CDR3 contains 14 residues.